This passage covers 27 T cell receptor beta chains from one sample sequenced in a study of CD8+ T cells in alopecia areata. Sample treatment: oral pan-JAK inhibitor, 5-10 mg twice daily. Following RNA extraction, reverse transcription yielded cDNA that acted as the sequencing template. Assay: immunoSEQ multiplex PCR; the TCRdb copy retains only in-frame clones and omits some. This table has about 200,000 clones, roughly 60% appearing once. This material consisted of CD4+ T cells sorted from blood, taken at week 24, from a patient treated with tofacitinib. The receptors were gathered from a human donor with alopecia areata.

This clone was counted a few times. The chain carries TRBV30 and TRBJ1-4; TRBD1 might be the D (5 bases). Germline V gene data show CDR1 as GTSNPN and CDR2 as SVGIG (reference sequence). This CDR3 is 12 amino acids long. V dropped 3 bases and J dropped 8 bases, with 10 bases sitting between them. The CDR3 DNA is TGTGCCTGGAGCGGGGCAGGGGAAAAACTGTTTTTT. This translates into CAWSGAGEKLFF.

This clone was picked up many times. The V call is TRBV14, the J call TRBJ2-7; 9 nucleotides match TRBD1. With 4 bases clipped from V and 1 base from J, the junction kept 5 bases outside the gene matches. From germline, CDR1 is SGHDN and CDR2 FVKESK. The CDR3 has 15 residues. CDR3 residues: CASSRTGGGSYEQYF. In DNA form, the CDR3 reads TGTGCCAGCAGCCGCACAGGGGGCGGGTCCTACGAGCAGTACTTC. The full variable domain, completed using reference TRBV14 and TRBJ2-7, is EAGVTQFPSHSVIEKGQTVTLRCDPISGHDNLYWYRRVMGKEIKFLLHFVKESKQDESGMPNNRFLAERTGGTYSTLKVQPAELEDSGVYFCASSRTGGGSYEQYFGPGTRLTVT.

This chain uses TRBV4-1 with TRBJ2-3, with TRBD2 identical over 12 bases. This CDR3 comprises 14 residues. CDR1 and CDR2 (germline): MGHRA, YSYEKL. Trimming cost V 9 bases and J 6 bases; bases outside gene matches: 7. DNA of the CDR3: TGCGCCAGTATGACTAGCGGGAGCTCTGATACGCAGTATTTT. Its protein is CASMTSGSSDTQYF.

A few counts support this clone. J is TRBJ1-1 and V is TRBV19, with a possible D match to TRBD1 (5 bases). The V and J ends lost 9 bases and 7 bases respectively, with 12 bases between them. Per the germline V gene, CDR1 is LNHDA and CDR2 is SQIVND (reference sequence). The CDR3 extends over 11 amino acids. The CDR3: CASTQGVEAFF. The DNA of the CDR3 is TGTGCCAGCACTCAGGGCGTTGAAGCTTTCTTT.

The genes are TRBV4-1 and TRBJ1-5; 7 positions match TRBD1. The germline V gene has CDR1 MGHRA and CDR2 YSYEKL. The CDR3 runs to 16 residues. The V segment lost 4 bases and the J segment 7 bases; nucleotides outside the gene matches: 13. The DNA for the CDR3 is TGCGCCAGCAGCCTAGAGACAGGGTTGTATGGGCAGCCCCAGCATTTT. This gives the protein CASSLETGLYGQPQHF.

The V call is TRBV7-9, the J call TRBJ2-3; unclear D gene. The CDR3 sequence is 12 residues long. V lost 3 bases, J lost 0 bases, and 1 base lay in between. Germline values: CDR1 SEHNR, CDR2 FQNEAQ (reference sequence). DNA for the CDR3: TGTGCCAGCAGCTTTAGCACAGATACGCAGTATTTT. It codes for CASSFSTDTQYF.

This clone was found once. The rearrangement links TRBV2 to TRBJ2-3; D is undetermined. From germline, CDR1 is SNHLY and CDR2 FYNNEI. This CDR3 is built from 14 residues. V was trimmed by 3 bases and J by 3 bases, leaving 10 bases between them. The chain's CDR3 is CASSEKLQTDTQYF. DNA for the CDR3: TGTGCCAGCAGTGAGAAGCTTCAGACAGATACGCAGTATTTT.

This clone was found a few times. This chain links TRBV2 with TRBJ1-6; D gene uncertain. Germline CDR1 is SNHLY and CDR2 is FYNNEI. The CDR3 covers 13 residues. Trimming took off 8 bases at V and 7 bases at J, with 12 bases between the two ends. This CDR3 reads CASEGDGNSPLHF. The CDR3 coding sequence is TGTGCCAGCGAGGGTGATGGGAATTCACCCCTCCACTTT. The whole variable domain, remainder taken from reference TRBV2 and TRBJ1-6, is EPEVTQTPSHQVTQMGQEVILRCVPISNHLYFYWYRQILGQKVEFLVSFYNNEISEKSEIFDDQFSVERPDGSNFTLKIRSTKLEDSAMYFCASEGDGNSPLHFGNGTRLTVT.

This chain connects TRBV27 to TRBJ1-1, with D unclear. This CDR3 is built from 13 residues. The germline V gene has CDR1 MNHEY and CDR2 SMNVEV (reference sequence). Deletions cut 2 bases from V and 1 base from J, with 5 bases between. The chain's CDR3 is CASSLTRNTEAFF. The CDR3 DNA reads as TGTGCCAGCAGTTTAACTAGGAACACTGAAGCTTTCTTT.

This sequence joins TRBV28 and TRBJ2-7; no firm D call. Trimming left V 3 bases short and J 3 bases short, with 3 bases between. CDR3 length equals 11 residues. The germline V gene encodes CDR1 MDHEN and CDR2 SYDVKM. The CDR3 here is CASSLVYEQYF. CDR3 sequence (DNA): TGTGCCAGCAGTTTGGTCTACGAGCAGTACTTC.

This clone occurred a few times. This chain uses TRBV5-1 with TRBJ2-5, with 7 positions matching TRBD1. The CDR3 spans 13 residues. V shed 7 bases, J shed 3 bases, and the junction held 6 bases outside the gene matches. Germline V gene sequence: CDR1 SGHRS, CDR2 YFSETQ. CDR3 region: CASGVDREETQYF. The CDR3 DNA is TGCGCCAGCGGCGTCGACAGGGAAGAGACCCAGTACTTC.

The rearrangement uses TRBV28 and TRBJ1-5, with D tentatively TRBD1 (6 bases). This CDR3 has 15 residues. V was shortened by 2 bases and J by 2 bases, with 10 bases between the two germline ends. The V gene's germline CDR1 is MDHEN and CDR2 SYDVKM. The CDR3 reads CASSLIPGGNQPQHF. The CDR3 DNA reads as TGTGCCAGCAGTTTAATCCCAGGGGGCAATCAGCCCCAGCATTTT.

The CDR3 loop is CAISESLAGGPGKNIQYF. DNA for the CDR3: TGTGCCATCAGTGAGTCGTTAGCGGGAGGGCCCGGCAAAAACATTCAGTACTTC. The chain couples TRBV10-3 to TRBJ2-4; 11 nucleotides agree with TRBD2. CDR3 length equals 18 residues. V was clipped by 0 bases and J by 3 bases; unmatched bases: 7. CDR1 is ENHRY, CDR2 SYGVKD, per germline.

This clone was observed a handful of times. The chain carries TRBV29-1 and TRBJ2-5, with 10 positions matching TRBD2. The V gene's germline CDR1 is SQVTM and CDR2 ANQGSEA. Trimming cost V 3 bases and J 4 bases; bases outside gene matches: 2. The length of the CDR3 is 13 residues. The CDR3 DNA follows: TGCAGCGTTGATGTAGCGGGGGGAGAGACCCAGTACTTC. Protein sequence: CSVDVAGGETQYF.

This chain joins TRBV9 and TRBJ2-1; 9 positions agree with TRBD1. V shed 0 bases and J 8 bases; nucleotides not matched to a gene: 3. Germline V gene data show CDR1 as SGDLS and CDR2 as YYNGEE. The CDR3 has 14 residues. The CDR3 protein is CASSVGTGADEQFF. The DNA for the CDR3 is TGTGCCAGCAGCGTAGGGACAGGGGCCGATGAGCAGTTCTTC.

This chain uses TRBV5-6 with TRBJ2-2; either TRBD1 or TRBD2 may fit D (5 bases each). The germline V and J ends were trimmed by 3 bases and 2 bases, with 8 bases remaining between them. This CDR3 spans 14 amino acids. Germline V gene data show CDR1 as SGHDT and CDR2 as YYEEEE. This CDR3 reads CASSSGPNTGELFF. CDR3 nucleotides: TGTGCCAGCAGCTCGGGACCTAACACCGGGGAGCTGTTTTTT.

The genes are TRBV2 and TRBJ2-3, with TRBD2 matching 7 bases. The CDR3 totals 15 residues. Germline CDR1 SNHLY, CDR2 FYNNEI. J lost 4 bases, V lost 4 bases, and 8 bases had no gene match. CDR3 sequence: CASSGPGGFSDTQYF. CDR3 DNA sequence: TGTGCCAGCAGTGGACCGGGAGGATTTTCAGATACGCAGTATTTT.

This clone was observed a handful of times. The chain has TRBV5-1 and TRBJ2-5, with 11 bases identical to TRBD2. After removal of 1 base from V and 6 bases from J, the junction contained 5 bases not matched to a gene. This CDR3 spans 15 amino acids. Germline V CDR1 and CDR2: SGHRS, YFSETQ. CDR3: CASSLSTSGSKTQYF. For the CDR3, the DNA is TGCGCCAGCAGCTTGTCAACTAGCGGGAGTAAGACCCAGTACTTC.

This chain links TRBV29-1 with TRBJ1-6; the match to TRBD1 covers 7 bases. The CDR3 consists of 13 residues. Germline CDR1 reads SQVTM; CDR2 reads ANQGSEA. The V and J ends lost 6 bases and 14 bases, in that order; junction bases with no gene match: 13. The chain's CDR3 is CSVSDEGGGTLHF. The CDR3 DNA is TGCAGCGTCTCCGACGAAGGGGGCGGGACCCTCCACTTT.

The chain couples TRBV2 to TRBJ2-2, with D tentatively TRBD2 (5 bases). Looked up from germline, CDR1 is SNHLY and CDR2 is FYNNEI. The CDR3 loop spans 14 amino acids. The V end was cut by 8 bases, the J end by 6 bases, with 16 bases between. The CDR3 coding sequence is TGTGCCAGCGATGCCCGGGATAGGGCCGGGGAGCTGTTTTTT. Amino acids: CASDARDRAGELFF.

The chain has TRBV15 and TRBJ2-5; D may be TRBD1 (5 bases). Germline assignment: CDR1 LNHNV and CDR2 YYDKDF (reference sequence). The CDR3 sequence is 15 residues long. Trimming took off 0 bases at V and 5 bases at J, with 13 bases between the two ends. The CDR3 spells CATSRDRPRGETQYF. The CDR3 coding sequence is TGTGCCACCAGCAGAGACCGACCTAGGGGTGAGACCCAGTACTTC.

This chain joins TRBV11-2 and TRBJ2-3; no clear D gene. V shed 2 bases and J shed 6 bases, with 9 bases lying between them. The CDR3 contains 13 residues. Germline V gene lookup returns CDR1 SGHAT and CDR2 FQNNGV. The CDR3 spells CASSLSPLDTQYF. The CDR3 DNA reads as TGTGCCAGCAGCTTATCTCCCCTGGATACGCAGTATTTT.

This chain's CDR3 is CASRMMREVNGYTF. CDR3 bases: TGTGCCAGTAGAATGATGAGGGAAGTCAATGGCTACACCTTC. The chain employs TRBV7-9 and TRBJ1-2; D ambiguous. Germline loops: CDR1 SEHNR, CDR2 FQNEAQ (reference sequence). The CDR3 spans 14 residues. V lost 9 bases and J 6 bases, leaving 20 bases between the germline ends.

V gene TRBV30 combines with J gene TRBJ1-5; D not certain. V was trimmed by 2 bases and J by 0 bases, leaving 14 bases between them. The CDR3 has 16 residues. CDR1 GTSNPN and CDR2 SVGIG come from the germline V gene (reference sequence). The CDR3 DNA sequence: TGTGCCTGGAGTCCGCGTCGGGGTATTAGCAATCAGCCCCAGCATTTT. It encodes CAWSPRRGISNQPQHF.

The V gene is TRBV30, the J gene TRBJ2-7; D tentatively fits TRBD1 or TRBD2 (5 bases each). CDR1 is GTSNPN and CDR2 is SVGIG in the germline V gene (reference sequence). The CDR3 runs 14 residues. V was trimmed by 6 bases and J by 3 bases, leaving 18 bases between them. The CDR3 loop is CACPGRTNNYEQYF. DNA for the CDR3: TGTGCCTGTCCGGGACGTACGAACAACTACGAGCAGTACTTC.

V is TRBV30 and J is TRBJ2-1; D assignment may be TRBD1 or TRBD2 (5 bases each). V was pared by 3 bases and J by 2 bases, with 11 bases between. The CDR3 is made up of 14 amino acids. Per the germline V gene, CDR1 is GTSNPN and CDR2 is SVGIG (reference sequence). The CDR3, as DNA: TGTGCCTGGAGGGGACCGGGGCCCTACAATGAGCAGTTCTTC. Its protein is CAWRGPGPYNEQFF.

This chain connects TRBV4-1 to TRBJ1-5, with 11 bases aligning to TRBD1. Germline V gene data show CDR1 as MGHRA and CDR2 as YSYEKL. J was trimmed by 5 bases and V by 2 bases; bases with no gene match: 8. The CDR3 is 17 amino acids. Here the CDR3 reads CASSQLWGTGGYQPQHF. For the CDR3, the DNA is TGCGCCAGCAGCCAACTATGGGGGACAGGGGGTTATCAGCCCCAGCATTTT.